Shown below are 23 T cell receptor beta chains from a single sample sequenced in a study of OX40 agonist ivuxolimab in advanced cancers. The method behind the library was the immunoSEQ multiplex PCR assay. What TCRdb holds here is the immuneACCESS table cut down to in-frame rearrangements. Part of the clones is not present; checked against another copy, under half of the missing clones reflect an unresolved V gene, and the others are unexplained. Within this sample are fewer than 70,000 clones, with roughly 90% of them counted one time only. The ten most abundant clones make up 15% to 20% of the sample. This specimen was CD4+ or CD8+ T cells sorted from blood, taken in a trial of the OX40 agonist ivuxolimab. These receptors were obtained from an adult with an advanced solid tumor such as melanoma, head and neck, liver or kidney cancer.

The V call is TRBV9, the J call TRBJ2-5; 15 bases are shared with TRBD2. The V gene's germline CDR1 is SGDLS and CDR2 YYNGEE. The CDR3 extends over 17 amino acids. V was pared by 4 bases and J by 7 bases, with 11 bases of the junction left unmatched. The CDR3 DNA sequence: TGTGCCAGCAGCTCTCACCCCCCGGGACTAGCGGGAGGGACCCAGTACTTC. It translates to CASSSHPPGLAGGTQYF. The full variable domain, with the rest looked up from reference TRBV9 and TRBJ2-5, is DSGVTQTPKHLITATGQRVTLRCSPRSGDLSVYWYQQSLDQGLQFLIQYYNGEERAKGNILERFSAQQFPDLHSELNLSSLELGDSALYFCASSSHPPGLAGGTQYFGPGTRLLVL.

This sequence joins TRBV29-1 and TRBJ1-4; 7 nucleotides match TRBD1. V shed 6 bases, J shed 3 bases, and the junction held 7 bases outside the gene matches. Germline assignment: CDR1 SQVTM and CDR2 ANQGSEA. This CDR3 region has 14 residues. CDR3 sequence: CSVARGLSNEKLFF. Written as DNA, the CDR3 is TGCAGCGTCGCCAGGGGGTTGTCTAATGAAAAACTGTTTTTT.

CDR3 amino acids: CASSQGSGFQETQYF. The CDR3 DNA is TGTGCCAGCAGCCAAGGATCTGGGTTCCAAGAGACCCAGTACTTC. The genes are TRBV14 and TRBJ2-5; the D is unclear. CDR1 is SGHDN and CDR2 is FVKESK in the germline V gene. The CDR3 consists of 15 residues. V was shortened by 1 base and J by 1 base, with 10 bases between the two germline ends.

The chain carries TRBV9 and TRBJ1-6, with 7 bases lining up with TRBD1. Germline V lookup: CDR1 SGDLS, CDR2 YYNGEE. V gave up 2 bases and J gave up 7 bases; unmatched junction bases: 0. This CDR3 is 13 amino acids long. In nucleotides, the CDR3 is TGTGCCAGCAGCGTGGACAGGAATTCACCCCTCCACTTT. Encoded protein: CASSVDRNSPLHF.

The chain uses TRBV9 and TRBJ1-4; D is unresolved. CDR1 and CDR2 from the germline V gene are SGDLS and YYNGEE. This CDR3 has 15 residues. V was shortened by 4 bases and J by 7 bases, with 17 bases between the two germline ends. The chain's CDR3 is CASSTTGGIGEKLFF. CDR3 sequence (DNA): TGTGCCAGCAGCACCACGGGAGGGATCGGTGAAAAACTGTTTTTT.

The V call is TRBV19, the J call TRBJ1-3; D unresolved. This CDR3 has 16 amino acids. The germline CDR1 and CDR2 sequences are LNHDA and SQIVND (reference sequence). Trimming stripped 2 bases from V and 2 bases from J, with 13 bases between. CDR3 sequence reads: CASSIPEHGPGNTIYF. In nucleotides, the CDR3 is TGTGCCAGTAGTATACCGGAACACGGGCCTGGAAACACCATATATTTT.

This CDR3 is CASSPRRGQSPLHF. Here the CDR3 DNA reads TGTGCCAGCAGCCCTCGAAGGGGGCAATCACCCCTCCACTTT. The chain uses TRBV11-2 and TRBJ1-6, with TRBD1 identical over 7 bases. The CDR3 runs 14 residues. Trimming removed 5 bases from V and 10 bases from J; junction bases left unmatched: 8. Germline CDR1 and CDR2: SGHAT and FQNNGV.

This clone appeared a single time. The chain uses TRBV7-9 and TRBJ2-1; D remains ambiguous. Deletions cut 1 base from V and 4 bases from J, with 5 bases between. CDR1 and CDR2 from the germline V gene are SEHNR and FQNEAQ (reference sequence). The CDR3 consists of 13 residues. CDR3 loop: CASSLVPYNEQFF. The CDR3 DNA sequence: TGTGCCAGCAGCTTAGTCCCATACAATGAGCAGTTCTTC.

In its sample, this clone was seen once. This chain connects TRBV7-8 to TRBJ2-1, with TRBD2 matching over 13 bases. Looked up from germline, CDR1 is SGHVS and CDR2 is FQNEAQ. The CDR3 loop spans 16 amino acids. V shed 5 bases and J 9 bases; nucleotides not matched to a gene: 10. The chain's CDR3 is CASSPRTSGSGFEQFF. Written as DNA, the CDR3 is TGTGCCAGCAGCCCCCGGACTAGCGGGAGTGGTTTTGAGCAGTTCTTC.

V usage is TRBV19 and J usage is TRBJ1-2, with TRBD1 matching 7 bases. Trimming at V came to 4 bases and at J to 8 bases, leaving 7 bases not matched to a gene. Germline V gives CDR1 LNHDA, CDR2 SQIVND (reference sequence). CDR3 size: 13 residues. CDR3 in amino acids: CASSRTGSAGYTF. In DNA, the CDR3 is TGTGCCAGTAGTAGGACAGGCTCGGCGGGCTACACCTTC.

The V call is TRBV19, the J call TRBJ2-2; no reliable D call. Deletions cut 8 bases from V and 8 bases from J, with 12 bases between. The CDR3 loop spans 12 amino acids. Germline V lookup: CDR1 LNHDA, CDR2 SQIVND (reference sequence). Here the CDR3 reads CASAPMAGELFF. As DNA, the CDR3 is TGTGCCAGTGCTCCTATGGCGGGGGAGCTGTTTTTT.

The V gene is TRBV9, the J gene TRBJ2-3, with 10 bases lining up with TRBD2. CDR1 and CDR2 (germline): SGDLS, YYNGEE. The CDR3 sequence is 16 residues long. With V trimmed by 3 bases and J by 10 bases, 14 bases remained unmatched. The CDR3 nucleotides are TGTGCCAGCAGCGCCCAGTCGCTAGCGGGAGTTGGGGCGCAGTATTTT. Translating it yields CASSAQSLAGVGAQYF. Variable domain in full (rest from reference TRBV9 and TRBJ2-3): DSGVTQTPKHLITATGQRVTLRCSPRSGDLSVYWYQQSLDQGLQFLIQYYNGEERAKGNILERFSAQQFPDLHSELNLSSLELGDSALYFCASSAQSLAGVGAQYFGPGTRLTVL.

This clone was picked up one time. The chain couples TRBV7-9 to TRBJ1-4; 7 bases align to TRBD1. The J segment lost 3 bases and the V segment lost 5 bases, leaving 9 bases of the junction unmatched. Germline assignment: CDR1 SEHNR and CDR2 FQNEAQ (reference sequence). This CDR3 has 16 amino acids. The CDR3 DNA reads TGTGCCAGCAGCGGGGAAAGGGGGCATCCTAATGAAAAACTGTTTTTT. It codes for CASSGERGHPNEKLFF.

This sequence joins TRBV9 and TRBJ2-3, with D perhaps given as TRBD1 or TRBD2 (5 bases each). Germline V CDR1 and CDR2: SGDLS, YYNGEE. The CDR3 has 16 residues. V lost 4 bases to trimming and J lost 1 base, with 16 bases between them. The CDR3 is CASSPGAGIGTDTQYF. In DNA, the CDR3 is TGTGCCAGCAGCCCCGGGGCAGGGATCGGCACAGATACGCAGTATTTT.

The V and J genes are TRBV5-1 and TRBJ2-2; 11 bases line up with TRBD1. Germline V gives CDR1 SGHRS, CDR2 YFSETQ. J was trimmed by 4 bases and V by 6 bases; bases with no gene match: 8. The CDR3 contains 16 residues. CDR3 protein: CASMSHGTGGTGELFF. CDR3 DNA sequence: TGCGCCAGCATGAGTCACGGGACAGGGGGCACCGGGGAGCTGTTTTTT.

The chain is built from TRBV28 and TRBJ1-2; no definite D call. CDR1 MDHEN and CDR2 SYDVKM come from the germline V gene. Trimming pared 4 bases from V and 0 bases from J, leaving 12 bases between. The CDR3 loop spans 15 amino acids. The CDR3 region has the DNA TGTGCCAGCAGTTCCCGAGCACGGGCTAACTATGGCTACACCTTC. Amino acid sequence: CASSSRARANYGYTF.

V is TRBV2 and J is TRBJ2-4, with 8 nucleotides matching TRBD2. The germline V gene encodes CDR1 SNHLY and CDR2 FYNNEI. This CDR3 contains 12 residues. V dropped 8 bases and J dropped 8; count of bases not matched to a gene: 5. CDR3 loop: CASREGLDIQYF. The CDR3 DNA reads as TGTGCCAGCCGGGAGGGCCTGGACATTCAGTACTTC.

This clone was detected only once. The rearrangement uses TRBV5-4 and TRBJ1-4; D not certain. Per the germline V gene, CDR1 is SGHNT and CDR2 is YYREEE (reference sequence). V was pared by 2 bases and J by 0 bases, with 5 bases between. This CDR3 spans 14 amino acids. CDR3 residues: CASSFYATNEKLFF. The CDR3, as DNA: TGTGCCAGCAGCTTCTACGCAACTAATGAAAAACTGTTTTTT.

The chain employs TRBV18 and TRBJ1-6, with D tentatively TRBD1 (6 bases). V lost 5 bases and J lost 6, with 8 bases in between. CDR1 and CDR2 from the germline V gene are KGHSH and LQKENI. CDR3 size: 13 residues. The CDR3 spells CASSSDSNSPLHF. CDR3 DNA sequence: TGTGCCAGCTCATCGGACAGTAATTCACCCCTCCACTTT.

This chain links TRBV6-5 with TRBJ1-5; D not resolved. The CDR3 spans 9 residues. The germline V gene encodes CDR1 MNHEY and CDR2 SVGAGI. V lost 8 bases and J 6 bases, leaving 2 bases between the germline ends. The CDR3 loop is CASGQPQHF. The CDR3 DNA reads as TGTGCCAGCGGTCAGCCCCAGCATTTT.

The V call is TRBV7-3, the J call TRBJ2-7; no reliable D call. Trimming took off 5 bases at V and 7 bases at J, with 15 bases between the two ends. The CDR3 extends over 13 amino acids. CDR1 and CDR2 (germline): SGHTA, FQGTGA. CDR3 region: CASSTLGGWEQYF. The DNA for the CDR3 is TGTGCCAGCAGCACGCTGGGTGGGTGGGAGCAGTACTTC.

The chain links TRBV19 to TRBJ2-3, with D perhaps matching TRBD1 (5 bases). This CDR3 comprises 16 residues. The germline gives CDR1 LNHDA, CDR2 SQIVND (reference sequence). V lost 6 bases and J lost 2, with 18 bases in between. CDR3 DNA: TGTGCCAGTAGCCCTGAGACAGCACCGTCCACAGATACGCAGTATTTT. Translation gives CASSPETAPSTDTQYF.

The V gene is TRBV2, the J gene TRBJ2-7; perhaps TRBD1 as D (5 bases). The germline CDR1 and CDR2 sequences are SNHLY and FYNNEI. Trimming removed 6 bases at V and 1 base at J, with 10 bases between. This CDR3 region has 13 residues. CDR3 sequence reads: CASRATGSYEQYF. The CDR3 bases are TGTGCCAGCAGGGCAACAGGATCCTACGAGCAGTACTTC.